The rows below give T cell receptor beta chains drawn from one sample of a study of T-cell reconstitution after alpha-beta-depleted transplantation in children. MiXCR, run by TCRdb on the PCR reads, gives a single entry per CDR3 protein. Of around 600,000 distinct CDR3 sequences detected, more than 20% appear once; the ten largest clones hold roughly an eighth. This material consisted of PBMCs, mostly from graft donor cells, taken 360 days after TCRalphabeta/CD19-depleted stem cell transplant. These receptors were obtained from a boy younger than two who had a stem cell transplant for acute myeloid leukemia, so the T cells may come from the graft donor. Both conserved end residues are part of each CDR3. Fields, in order: D gene, V gene, J gene, clone size, CDR3 protein, CDR3 DNA. D genes are given only for firm matches. Expanded clones get a size class; other rows say once, few or many, or leave the size out.

>-|TRBV7-9|TRBJ2-2|-
CASSLDGGSAATGELFF
TGTGCCAGCAGCTTAGATGGGGGAAGCGCCGCCACCGGGGAGCTGTTTTTT
>-|TRBV12-5|TRBJ1-1|-
CASGLGGPWMKAFF
TGTGCTAGTGGCCTGGGCGGCCCTTGGATGAAAGCTTTCTTT
>-|TRBV6-4|TRBJ1-1|once
CASSVGAGARDFF
-
>TRBD2|TRBV20-1|TRBJ2-1|-
CSANGGGLYNEQFF
TGCAGTGCTAACGGGGGGGGCCTCTACAATGAGCAGTTCTTC
>-|TRBV7-2|TRBJ1-2|many
CASSLATGEFGYGYTF
TGTGCCAGCAGCTTAGCGACGGGAGAGTTTGGGTATGGCTACACCTTC
>TRBD1|TRBV7-2|TRBJ1-4|-
CASSRTGGREKLFF
TGTGCCAGCAGCCGGACAGGGGGCCGTGAAAAACTGTTTTTT
>TRBD1|TRBV4-1|TRBJ1-1|few
CASSQDETGVTEAFF
TGCGCCAGCAGCCAAGACGAGACAGGGGTAACTGAAGCTTTCTTT
>-|TRBV6-1|TRBJ2-2|-
CASKERAVTGELFF
TGTGCCAGCAAGGAGCGCGCCGTCACCGGGGAGCTGTTTTTT
>TRBD2|TRBV5-1|TRBJ2-3|-
CASIASGGPDTQYF
TGCGCCAGCATCGCCAGCGGGGGGCCGGATACGCAGTATTTT
>TRBD1|TRBV20-1|TRBJ2-6|-
CSAIRQGSSGANVLTF
TGCAGTGCTATACGACAGGGGAGCTCTGGGGCCAACGTCCTGACTTTC
>-|TRBV18|TRBJ2-7|many
CASSPRQSSYEQYF
TGTGCCAGCTCACCAAGACAGAGCTCCTACGAGCAGTACTTC
>TRBD1|TRBV7-1|TRBJ1-2|-
CASSPIRDRSYGYTF
TGTGCCAGCAGCCCTATCCGGGACAGGAGTTATGGCTACACCTTC
>-|TRBV10-3|TRBJ2-2|-
CAIRGVENTGELFF
TGTGCCATCAGGGGGGTAGAGAACACCGGGGAGCTGTTTTTT
>-|TRBV4-1|TRBJ2-3|few
CASSQDGTTDTQYF
TGCGCCAGCAGCCAAGATGGTACCACAGATACGCAGTATTTT
>TRBD2|TRBV12-3/TRBV12-4|TRBJ2-7|many
CASSSLAGGKSSYEQYF
TGTGCCAGCAGTTCTCTAGCGGGGGGTAAAAGCTCCTACGAGCAGTACTTC
>-|TRBV20-1|TRBJ2-2|many
CSARTHGVGELFF
TGCAGTGCTAGGACCCATGGGGTCGGGGAGCTGTTTTTT
>-|TRBV20-1|TRBJ1-6|-
CSARSPVGFPNSPLHF
TGCAGTGCTAGATCCCCGGTGGGTTTCCCGAATTCACCCCTCCACTTT
>TRBD1|TRBV5-4|TRBJ2-2|few
CASSFQGAGTGELFF
TGTGCCAGCAGCTTCCAGGGGGCGGGCACCGGGGAGCTGTTTTTT
>-|TRBV7-6|TRBJ2-1|-
CASAGSIEGGISYNERFF
TGTGCCAGCGCCGGATCGATCGAAGGGGGGATCTCCTACAATGAGCGGTTCTTC
>-|TRBV6-6|TRBJ2-5|many
CASSYPQGRTQYF
TGTGCCAGCAGTTACCCACAAGGAAGGACCCAGTACTTC
>-|TRBV6-6|TRBJ2-5|few
CASSYAIQETQYF
TGTGCCAGCAGTTACGCAATCCAAGAGACCCAGTACTTC
>-|TRBV24-1|TRBJ2-6|many
CATSDFQTGANVLTF
TGTGCCACCAGTGATTTCCAGACTGGGGCCAACGTCCTGACTTTC